This TCR beta chain appears in the sequencing data of a study of shared clonotypes between healthy human individuals. Whole-study findings and limits: In a few donors, around 4.5% of naive CD4 clonotypes appeared in common.

Germline CDR1 MDHEN, CDR2 SYDVKM. The CDR3 covers 16 residues. V trimming: 3 bases; J trimming: 1 base; junction bases outside the gene matches: 8. A note on this clone: No antigen is known for it.

Libraries were prepared by immunoSEQ multiplex PCR; TCRdb keeps only in-frame clonotypes and omits some of them. The sample lists about a million clones, roughly 70% seen once, with about 1.5% in the top ten. V is TRBV28 and J is TRBJ2-7; TRBD1 aligns across 8 bases. Sequenced: memory CD4+ T cells sorted from blood. Subset described: CD45RA-negative fraction. This sequence was found in a man aged 18 to 35 in good health. The CDR3 DNA reads as TGTGCCAGCAGTTTCCTATACGGGGACAGGTCCTACGAGCAGTACTTC. It codes for CASSFLYGDRSYEQYF.